These T cell receptor beta chains were read from a single sample in a study of blood T cell repertoires in COVID-19. Here immunoSEQ multiplex PCR was the method, and the copy in TCRdb shows in-frame clones only, minus some. This table holds 340,000 or so clones, over 75% found once. Sequencing used peripheral blood. Receptor source: a man aged 50 or older with active or convalescent COVID-19. The conserved cysteine and the conserved F or W are not part of the CDR3 here. The order of the fields is CDR3 protein, V gene, J gene, D gene, CDR3 length. A D gene is named only where the DNA matches it firmly.

ASSRALAPGSNQPQH	TRBV19	TRBJ1-5	-	15
ASSLDQGGTGELF	TRBV5-4	TRBJ2-2	-	13
ASSELGGNTEAF	TRBV6-1	TRBJ1-1	-	12
ASNLGGRDQPQH	TRBV5-8	TRBJ1-5	-	12
ASSFASGGYEQY	TRBV5-5	TRBJ2-7	TRBD2	12
ASSTGVGTGGTPLH	TRBV11-2	TRBJ1-6	TRBD1	14
ASSLGTGYTGELF	TRBV13	TRBJ2-2	TRBD1	13
SVDSGENTEAF	TRBV29-1	TRBJ1-1	-	11
ASSLASGYEKLF	TRBV5-1	TRBJ1-4	-	12
ASSPWDRNEKLF	TRBV3-1/TRBV3-2	TRBJ1-4	TRBD1	12
ASSLRVMGGNSPLH	TRBV27	TRBJ1-6	-	14
ASSRASGENTGELF	TRBV5-1	TRBJ2-2	TRBD2	14
ASSFGRGQPQH	TRBV12-3/TRBV12-4	TRBJ1-5	TRBD1	11
ASSPDVNREAF	TRBV7-2	TRBJ1-1	-	11
ASSRPGLRQETQY	TRBV4-1	TRBJ2-5	TRBD2	13
ASSLEGGASPLH	TRBV7-9	TRBJ1-6	-	12
ASSDPAQGRQETQY	TRBV25-1	TRBJ2-5	-	14
SVGGSLGDTQY	TRBV29-1	TRBJ2-3	-	11
AWTGLAGVDTQY	TRBV30	TRBJ2-3	TRBD2	12
ASSVVAQETQY	TRBV9	TRBJ2-5	-	11
ASRHGTILETQY	TRBV7-8	TRBJ2-5	TRBD2	12
ASTQRQGTGNTIY	TRBV19	TRBJ1-3	TRBD1	13
ASSLGTGGYEQY	TRBV5-1	TRBJ2-7	TRBD1	12
ASSFLQGVRNEQF	TRBV7-9	TRBJ2-1	TRBD1	13
ASSVGLLSGANVLT	TRBV9	TRBJ2-6	-	14
ASRYSGANVLT	TRBV28	TRBJ2-6	-	11
ASSIRGGSNQPQH	TRBV19	TRBJ1-5	-	13
ASSIQGANTGELF	TRBV19	TRBJ2-2	TRBD1	13
ASSPPSGGNEQF	TRBV18	TRBJ2-1	-	12
ASSLRTASGNTIY	TRBV3-1/TRBV3-2	TRBJ1-3	-	13
ASSRTSGSLSYNEQF	TRBV19	TRBJ2-1	TRBD2	15
ASSDAGQGAGQPQH	TRBV28	TRBJ1-5	TRBD1	14
ASSETPLADRFNYGYT	TRBV10-2	TRBJ1-2	-	16
ASTRQRSSNQPQH	TRBV2	TRBJ1-5	-	13
ASSLSQTTPGELF	TRBV5-1	TRBJ2-2	-	13
ASSLSSGANTGELF	TRBV28	TRBJ2-2	-	14
ASSLVRGHGYT	TRBV28	TRBJ1-2	TRBD1	11
ASRLRDRGQPQH	TRBV27	TRBJ1-5	TRBD1	12
ASRRGPGGSDQPQH	TRBV19	TRBJ1-5	-	14
ASRLAGGQTGELF	TRBV6-5	TRBJ2-2	TRBD2	13
AWRQGPNQPQH	TRBV30	TRBJ1-5	-	11
ASRYRGQGMNTEAF	TRBV19	TRBJ1-1	TRBD1	14
AWRKFDRDGTEAF	TRBV30	TRBJ1-1	TRBD1	13
AYESTGGEKLF	TRBV30	TRBJ1-4	TRBD1	11
ASSLGSMNTEAF	TRBV7-9	TRBJ1-1	-	12
AWSSSGGVRETQY	TRBV30	TRBJ2-5	TRBD2	13
ASSLRPIGGGKLF	TRBV27	TRBJ1-4	-	13
ASSSYGQGAGDTQY	TRBV28	TRBJ2-3	TRBD1	14
ASRRTIQETQY	TRBV27	TRBJ2-5	-	11
ASSYGGLETQY	TRBV6-5	TRBJ2-5	-	11
ASSQDPPGTGVPTEAF	TRBV3-1/TRBV3-2	TRBJ1-1	TRBD1	16
ASSSPRDRGFNYGYT	TRBV28	TRBJ1-2	TRBD1	15
ASSPTGGTYEQY	TRBV18	TRBJ2-7	TRBD1	12
ASSLPGQSNEKLF	TRBV28	TRBJ1-4	TRBD1	13
ASSQRGRGLEKLF	TRBV3-1/TRBV3-2	TRBJ1-4	TRBD1	13
ASKEQTIPGNTIY	TRBV2	TRBJ1-3	-	13
ASSLPRTGSYEQY	TRBV5-6	TRBJ2-7	TRBD1	13